This T cell receptor (beta chain) emerged from a study of regulatory T cells in long-lasting Graves disease (dated by TCRdb to about 2021). In terms of the full investigation: Patients with newly diagnosed Graves' disease had been on antithyroid drugs for under 3 months. Patients with persistent Graves' disease were compared with patients with newly diagnosed Graves' disease using TCR sequencing and RNA sequencing of peripheral blood. A total of 33 samples were covered by TCR sequencing, comprising some 13 persistent and around 20 newly diagnosed Graves' disease patients. The study was registered as a clinical trial and conducted in China.

This clonotype has only one observation. Its antigen remains unidentified. The sample holds no much larger clone one base away, and base qualities are not on file. A single read makes a weak case. Library prep was done by multiplex PCR. Instrument on record: Illumina HiSeq 4000. CDR3 regions were amplified by Arm-PCR with iRepertoire HTBI primers to construct TCR beta libraries. Gel purification was performed on PCR products prior to sequencing. The paper's processing steps were these. Gene usage analysis of CDR3 amino acid clonotypes used the approximately 56 TRBV and 11 to 15 TRBJ segments found across samples. COPE and FqMerger were used to merge filtered high-quality paired reads into contigs. BLAST was used to align contigs to the IMGT TRBV, TRBD and TRBJ reference genes, and CDR3 was defined following IMGT. Highly expanded clones were defined as clonotypes with a frequency above 0.1%. Repertoire diversity was measured by Shannon entropy, and V-J evenness by the Gini coefficient. A clonotype found in more than one individual was treated as public. The public reads were run again by TCRdb, first through fastp at Q25 and then through MiXCR, and only productive beta chains were kept. Under each unique CDR3 protein, matching rows form one entry showing the most common genes and DNA. TCRdb assigned the V and J calls; the authors' analysis was not used. Here the sample has a few hundred thousand distinct CDR3 sequences; 10% to 15% occur a single time. The biggest ten clones account for around 18% of the sample.

Per the publication, the time point label means: newly diagnosed GD, antithyroid drugs for less than 3 months. For both TCR sequencing and RNA sequencing, RNA was extracted from PBMCs in TRIzol. The diagnosis of Graves' disease followed American Thyroid Association guidelines. Patients for the study were recruited at an endocrinology department in Xi'an, China. Each patient gave about 8.1 milliliters of peripheral blood, collected in an EDTA anticoagulant tube. Ficoll Paque Plus density gradient separation was used to isolate PBMCs, and no additional T cell sorting was done. An Agilent 2100 Bioanalyzer and agarose gel were used to check RNA quality, while a NanoDrop 2000 measured RNA concentration. Results and caveats for the whole study, not just this receptor: Only peripheral blood was studied, because thyroid tissue, the primary lesion, was inaccessible. Sequencing and analysis were limited to the TCR beta chain. As a limitation, the authors acknowledged that the small sample size may reduce accuracy. Persistent patients shared more public clonotypes among themselves (around 3,000) than newly diagnosed patients did (about 1,000). Compared with newly diagnosed patients, patients with persistent Graves' disease had lower TCR Shannon entropy and fewer highly expanded clones, which suggests clonal expansion.

These data are also associated with another study on T cells in Graves' hyperthyroidism and ophthalmopathy. The second paper states: Stable Graves' hyperthyroidism was defined as the absence of progression to ophthalmopathy over 18 months of follow-up. The hyperthyroidism patients were between 18 and 65 years old and newly diagnosed, with a disease duration of less than 2 months. The study excluded patients with uncontrolled infections, other autoimmune diseases, pregnancy or lactation. Clinical symptoms, serum thyroxine and TRAb, thyroid ultrasound, and orbital computed tomography formed the basis for the diagnoses. For the first round of RT-PCR on the TCR CDR3, the HTBI primer set was used together with the Qiagen OneStep RT-PCR kit. Blood samples also contained most of the expanded thyroid clonotypes (frequency above 0.001), which suggests that blood repertoires may reflect thyroid immune responses. Ophthalmopathy was separated from stable hyperthyroidism by a 13 V-J signature model, with over 85% sensitivity and roughly 81% specificity obtained in cross-validation and 80%/75% obtained in testing. In validation, the model predicted progression to ophthalmopathy a median of roughly 6.1 months before onset, with about 71% sensitivity and 72.22% specificity. To identify distinguishing TCR V-J signatures, a discovery cohort of about a hundred patients was used, comprising 43 with Graves' ophthalmopathy and under 60 with stable Graves' hyperthyroidism. Whether ophthalmopathy could be predicted prospectively was tested in an independent validation cohort made up of approximately 19 hyperthyroidism patients plus 17 patients who later progressed to ophthalmopathy. The 90 to 100 discovery patients were randomly divided into training and test sets at a 7:3 ratio. In addition, the study compared T-cell repertoires in thyroid tissue and in blood from 6 or 7 Graves' hyperthyroidism patients. Following sampling, methimazole starting at 30 mg daily was given to hyperthyroidism patients, and high-dose intravenous methylprednisolone was given to ophthalmopathy patients. A second multiplex PCR round built the libraries, followed by size selection and purification. The libraries were sequenced on an Illumina HiSeq2000 using paired-end 100 bp reads. SOAPnuke was used to process the raw data, throwing out any read that contained adapters or uncalled bases, had a mean Phred below 15, or lacked an exact constant-primer or identifier match. High-quality paired reads were merged using COPE v1.2.5, and each unique nucleotide sequence was defined as a clonotype. MiTCR v1.1 was used to align the clonotypes against IMGT TRBV, TRBD and TRBJ reference segments. The analysis was restricted to V-J combinations with a frequency above 0.0001, which together covered about 99% of the repertoires. A TCS score was defined as the ratio between F50 (clonal expansion) and ExV (chaos), using BLOSUM62-based TCRdist between CDR3 peptides within each V-J. Welch's t-statistics and random forest reduced approximately 520 V-J features to 13, which were used in a naive Bayes classifier (R e1071). Sample size was not statistically predetermined, and investigators were not blinded to group allocation. TCR Vbeta CDR3 sequencing of 120 to 150 peripheral blood samples (fewer than 45 ophthalmopathy, about 74 hyperthyroidism and approximately 17 progressor patients) is reported in the paper.

The sequencing here drew on peripheral blood mononuclear cells (PBMCs), taken at new diagnosis, from a patient treated with antithyroid drugs. This TCR derives from a young woman with Graves disease. Donor details come from another sample of the same person, matched by shared clones.

The nucleotide sequence is given as TGTGCCAGCAGTTGGTTACCGGGACAGGACTTCAACTACGAGCAGTACTTC. It translates to CASSWLPGQDFNYEQYF. The chain joins TRBV28 to TRBJ2-7; 8 central nucleotides agree with TRBD1. The germline V gene yields MDHEN for CDR1 and SYDVKM for CDR2. The CDR3, cysteine through phenylalanine, is 17 amino acids long. CDR3 DNA is the only sequence kept; it has 51 bases, read in frame from the first base. V is pruned by 4 bases and J by 3 bases, leaving 14 bases of the junction without a gene match.